A selection of T cell receptor beta chains follows, all from one sample in a study of beta chain features in type 1 diabetes. Profiled with immunoSEQ multiplex PCR; TCRdb holds only in-frame clones, not every one. The data show around 400,000 clones, about 16% seen once. Source material: naive CD4+ T cells from blood. The receptors originated from a young woman in good health. Both conserved end residues are part of each CDR3. D genes are given only for firm matches. Clone size, where shown, is once, few, many, or a class for clones that have expanded.

>TRBJ2-3|-|TRBV11-2|TRBD2
CASSLGPAGEAQYF
TGTGCCAGCAGCTTAGGGCCGGCGGGAGAAGCGCAGTATTTT
>TRBJ2-7|few|TRBV28|TRBD1
CASSGTGKRYEQYF
TGTGCCAGCAGTGGGACAGGGAAAAGGTACGAGCAGTACTTC
>TRBJ2-5|few|TRBV28|-
CASSFRGQETQYF
TGTGCCAGCAGTTTCAGAGGCCAAGAGACCCAGTACTTC
>TRBJ1-1|few|TRBV29-1|-
CSVLVAGVAFF
TGCAGCGTTTTGGTGGCCGGGGTAGCTTTCTTT
>TRBJ2-7|-|TRBV5-1|TRBD2
CASSTSGRTDEQYF
TGCGCCAGCAGCACAAGCGGGAGGACCGACGAGCAGTACTTC
>TRBJ2-5|-|TRBV19|TRBD2
CASSPRTSGQETQYF
TGTGCCAGTAGTCCGCGGACTAGCGGGCAAGAGACCCAGTACTTC
>TRBJ2-1|-|TRBV9|TRBD2
CASSGTFGLAGQEQFF
TGTGCCAGCAGCGGCACTTTCGGACTAGCGGGACAAGAGCAGTTCTTC
>TRBJ1-3|few|TRBV27|-
CASSLLSVNSGNTIYF
TGTGCCAGCAGTTTGCTATCGGTAAACTCTGGAAACACCATATATTTT
>TRBJ2-1|few|TRBV28|-
CASSSSGADSYNEQFF
TGTGCCAGCAGTTCCTCTGGGGCGGACTCCTACAATGAGCAGTTCTTC
>TRBJ2-5|-|TRBV28|-
CASKYSRRAGETQYF
TGTGCCAGCAAGTATAGTCGGAGGGCCGGAGAGACCCAGTACTTC
>TRBJ2-5|-|TRBV7-8|TRBD2
CASSPSTSGGETQYF
TGTGCCAGCAGCCCTTCGACTAGCGGGGGGGAGACCCAGTACTTC
>TRBJ2-1|-|TRBV4-3|TRBD2
CASSQETLAGQYNEQFF
TGCGCCAGCAGCCAAGAAACACTAGCGGGACAATACAATGAGCAGTTCTTC
>TRBJ2-7|-|TRBV4-3|TRBD1
CASSQGQGSYEQYF
TGCGCCAGCAGCCAAGGACAGGGGTCCTACGAGCAGTACTTC
>TRBJ1-1|few|TRBV29-1|-
CSVEFIGQTGTEAFF
TGCAGCGTTGAATTCATCGGACAAACAGGGACTGAAGCTTTCTTT
>TRBJ1-2|-|TRBV28|-
CASSPEPYGYTF
TGTGCCAGCAGTCCAGAACCGTATGGCTACACCTTC
>TRBJ2-7|-|TRBV30|TRBD1
CAWGTGSYEQYF
TGTGCCTGGGGGACAGGGAGCTACGAGCAGTACTTC
>TRBJ2-3|few|TRBV9|TRBD2
CASSVGGSTDTQYF
TGTGCCAGCAGCGTCGGGGGGAGCACAGATACGCAGTATTTT
>TRBJ1-3|-|TRBV30|-
CAWTYLGNTIYF
TGTGCCTGGACTTATCTCGGAAACACCATATATTTT
>TRBJ2-5|few|TRBV7-2|TRBD1
CASSLMGDRHQETQYF
TGTGCCAGCAGCTTAATGGGGGACAGGCACCAAGAGACCCAGTACTTC
>TRBJ1-2|-|TRBV29-1|-
CSVVSGAYGYTF
TGCAGCGTTGTCAGCGGGGCTTATGGCTACACCTTC
>TRBJ1-2|few|TRBV5-6|-
CASSFTQGVYGYTF
TGTGCCAGCAGCTTCACACAGGGAGTCTATGGCTACACCTTC
>TRBJ2-5|few|TRBV7-6|-
CASSGGSPTTQETQYF
TGTGCCAGCAGCGGAGGGTCGCCCACTACCCAGGAGACCCAGTACTTC
>TRBJ2-7|few|TRBV18|-
CASSPGDGAYEQYF
TGTGCCAGCTCACCCGGAGACGGCGCCTACGAGCAGTACTTC
>TRBJ1-3|-|TRBV29-1|-
CSGDTGNTIYF
TGCAGCGGGGACACTGGAAACACCATATATTTT
>TRBJ2-7|-|TRBV28|-
CASSLSVGEQYF
TGTGCCAGCAGTTTGTCGGTCGGCGAGCAGTACTTC
>TRBJ2-2|-|TRBV5-4|TRBD1
CASSLAHRGVTGELFF
TGTGCCAGCAGCTTGGCCCACAGGGGGGTCACCGGGGAGCTGTTTTTT
>TRBJ2-5|-|TRBV5-1|-
CASSSGVLETQYF
TGCGCCAGCAGCTCCGGAGTTTTGGAGACCCAGTACTTC
>TRBJ2-7|-|TRBV29-1|TRBD2
CSVGLAGASYEQYF
TGCAGCGTTGGGTTAGCGGGCGCTTCCTACGAGCAGTACTTC
>TRBJ1-4|-|TRBV6-5|-
CASSYSRTDEKLFF
TGTGCCAGCAGTTACTCGAGGACAGACGAAAAACTGTTTTTT
>TRBJ2-7|-|TRBV7-9|-
CASSFQVEQYF
TGTGCCAGCAGCTTTCAGGTGGAGCAGTACTTC
>TRBJ2-1|-|TRBV7-9|TRBD2
CASSLGGTRVEQFF
TGTGCCAGCAGCTTAGGAGGGACTAGAGTTGAGCAGTTCTTC
>TRBJ2-1|few|TRBV4-1|TRBD2
CASSLRLANNEQFF
TGCGCCAGCAGCCTACGACTAGCGAACAATGAGCAGTTCTTC
>TRBJ1-1|-|TRBV20-1|-
CSGGVRGFF
TGCAGTGGGGGAGTGCGGGGTTTCTTT
>TRBJ2-1|few|TRBV18|-
CASSPGLNSYNEQFF
TGTGCCAGCTCACCCGGACTAAACTCCTACAATGAGCAGTTCTTC
>TRBJ2-5|-|TRBV28|-
CASAPRGTQYF
TGTGCCAGCGCGCCGAGAGGGACCCAGTACTTC
>TRBJ2-7|-|TRBV30|TRBD1
CAWSRGQPTYEQYF
TGTGCCTGGAGTCGGGGACAGCCTACCTACGAGCAGTACTTC
>TRBJ2-5|few|TRBV4-1|-
CASSQGRFQGVQETQYF
TGCGCCAGCAGCCAAGGGAGATTTCAGGGTGTCCAAGAGACCCAGTACTTC
>TRBJ2-3|few|TRBV4-1|-
CASSQAGVLTDTQYF
TGCGCCAGCAGCCAAGCGGGAGTTCTAACAGATACGCAGTATTTT
>TRBJ1-1|-|TRBV7-9|TRBD1
CASSLAGTGNAEAFF
TGTGCCAGCAGCTTAGCCGGGACAGGGAACGCTGAAGCTTTCTTT
>TRBJ2-3|-|TRBV14|-
CASSPQGYGSTDTQYF
TGTGCCAGCAGTCCGCAGGGTTACGGATCCACAGATACGCAGTATTTT
>TRBJ2-1|few|TRBV5-1|TRBD2
CASSLLPSGNSYNEQFF
TGCGCCAGCAGCTTACTCCCTAGCGGGAACTCCTACAATGAGCAGTTCTTC
>TRBJ2-5|few|TRBV19|TRBD2
CASRQTSRETQYF
TGTGCCAGTAGACAGACTAGCCGAGAGACCCAGTACTTC
>TRBJ2-6|few|TRBV19|-
CASSIGSGANVLTF
TGTGCCAGTAGCATCGGGTCTGGGGCCAACGTCCTGACTTTC
>TRBJ2-5|few|TRBV30|-
CAWRASGGQETQYF
TGTGCCTGGAGAGCTTCCGGCGGTCAAGAGACCCAGTACTTC
>TRBJ1-5|-|TRBV28|-
CASRDISQPQHF
TGTGCCAGCAGGGACATTTCTCAGCCCCAGCATTTT
>TRBJ1-2|few|TRBV28|TRBD1
CATTDRNYGYTF
TGTGCCACCACGGACAGGAACTATGGCTACACCTTC
>TRBJ1-1|-|TRBV5-6|TRBD1
CASSPPTGTGTEAFF
TGTGCCAGCTCCCCACCGACAGGGACGGGGACTGAAGCTTTCTTT
>TRBJ1-2|-|TRBV29-1|-
CSVETAIRNYGYTF
TGCAGCGTTGAAACAGCAATAAGAAACTATGGCTACACCTTC